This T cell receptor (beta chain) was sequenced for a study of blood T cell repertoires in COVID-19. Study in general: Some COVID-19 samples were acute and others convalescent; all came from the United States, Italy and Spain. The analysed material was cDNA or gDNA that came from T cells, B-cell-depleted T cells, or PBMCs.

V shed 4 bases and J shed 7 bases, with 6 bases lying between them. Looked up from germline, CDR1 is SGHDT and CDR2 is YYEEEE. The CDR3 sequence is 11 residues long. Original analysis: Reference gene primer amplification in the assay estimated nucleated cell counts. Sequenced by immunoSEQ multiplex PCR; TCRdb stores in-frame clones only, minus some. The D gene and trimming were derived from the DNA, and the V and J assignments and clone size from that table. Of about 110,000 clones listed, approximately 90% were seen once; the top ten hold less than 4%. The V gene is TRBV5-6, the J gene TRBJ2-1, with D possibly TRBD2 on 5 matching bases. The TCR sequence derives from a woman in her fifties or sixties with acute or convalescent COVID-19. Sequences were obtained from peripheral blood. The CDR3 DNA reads TGTGCCAGCAGCAGAGGGAATGAGCAGTTCTTC. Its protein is CASSRGNEQFF.